This TCR beta chain was sequenced during a study of T cell responses to AZD1222 COVID-19 vaccine. General study results and limits: Nearly half of spike-specific TCRs reportedly go after variant regions that carry no mutations.

To note about this clone: What it recognizes is unknown.

Trimming cost V 10 bases and J 7 bases, with 17 bases left between them. CDR3 length: 13 amino acids. Here immunoSEQ multiplex PCR was the method, and the copy in TCRdb shows in-frame clones only, minus some. The sample shows about 86,000 clones, about 92% of them seen only once. Sequences were derived from peripheral blood, sampled on day 0 of AZD1222 vaccination. This clonotype originated in an adult in good health. The V and J genes are TRBV12-3 or TRBV12-4 and TRBJ2-1; D is ambiguous. The CDR3 reads CATTPPPWNEQFF. The CDR3, as DNA: TGTGCCACCACCCCACCCCCCTGGAATGAGCAGTTCTTC.